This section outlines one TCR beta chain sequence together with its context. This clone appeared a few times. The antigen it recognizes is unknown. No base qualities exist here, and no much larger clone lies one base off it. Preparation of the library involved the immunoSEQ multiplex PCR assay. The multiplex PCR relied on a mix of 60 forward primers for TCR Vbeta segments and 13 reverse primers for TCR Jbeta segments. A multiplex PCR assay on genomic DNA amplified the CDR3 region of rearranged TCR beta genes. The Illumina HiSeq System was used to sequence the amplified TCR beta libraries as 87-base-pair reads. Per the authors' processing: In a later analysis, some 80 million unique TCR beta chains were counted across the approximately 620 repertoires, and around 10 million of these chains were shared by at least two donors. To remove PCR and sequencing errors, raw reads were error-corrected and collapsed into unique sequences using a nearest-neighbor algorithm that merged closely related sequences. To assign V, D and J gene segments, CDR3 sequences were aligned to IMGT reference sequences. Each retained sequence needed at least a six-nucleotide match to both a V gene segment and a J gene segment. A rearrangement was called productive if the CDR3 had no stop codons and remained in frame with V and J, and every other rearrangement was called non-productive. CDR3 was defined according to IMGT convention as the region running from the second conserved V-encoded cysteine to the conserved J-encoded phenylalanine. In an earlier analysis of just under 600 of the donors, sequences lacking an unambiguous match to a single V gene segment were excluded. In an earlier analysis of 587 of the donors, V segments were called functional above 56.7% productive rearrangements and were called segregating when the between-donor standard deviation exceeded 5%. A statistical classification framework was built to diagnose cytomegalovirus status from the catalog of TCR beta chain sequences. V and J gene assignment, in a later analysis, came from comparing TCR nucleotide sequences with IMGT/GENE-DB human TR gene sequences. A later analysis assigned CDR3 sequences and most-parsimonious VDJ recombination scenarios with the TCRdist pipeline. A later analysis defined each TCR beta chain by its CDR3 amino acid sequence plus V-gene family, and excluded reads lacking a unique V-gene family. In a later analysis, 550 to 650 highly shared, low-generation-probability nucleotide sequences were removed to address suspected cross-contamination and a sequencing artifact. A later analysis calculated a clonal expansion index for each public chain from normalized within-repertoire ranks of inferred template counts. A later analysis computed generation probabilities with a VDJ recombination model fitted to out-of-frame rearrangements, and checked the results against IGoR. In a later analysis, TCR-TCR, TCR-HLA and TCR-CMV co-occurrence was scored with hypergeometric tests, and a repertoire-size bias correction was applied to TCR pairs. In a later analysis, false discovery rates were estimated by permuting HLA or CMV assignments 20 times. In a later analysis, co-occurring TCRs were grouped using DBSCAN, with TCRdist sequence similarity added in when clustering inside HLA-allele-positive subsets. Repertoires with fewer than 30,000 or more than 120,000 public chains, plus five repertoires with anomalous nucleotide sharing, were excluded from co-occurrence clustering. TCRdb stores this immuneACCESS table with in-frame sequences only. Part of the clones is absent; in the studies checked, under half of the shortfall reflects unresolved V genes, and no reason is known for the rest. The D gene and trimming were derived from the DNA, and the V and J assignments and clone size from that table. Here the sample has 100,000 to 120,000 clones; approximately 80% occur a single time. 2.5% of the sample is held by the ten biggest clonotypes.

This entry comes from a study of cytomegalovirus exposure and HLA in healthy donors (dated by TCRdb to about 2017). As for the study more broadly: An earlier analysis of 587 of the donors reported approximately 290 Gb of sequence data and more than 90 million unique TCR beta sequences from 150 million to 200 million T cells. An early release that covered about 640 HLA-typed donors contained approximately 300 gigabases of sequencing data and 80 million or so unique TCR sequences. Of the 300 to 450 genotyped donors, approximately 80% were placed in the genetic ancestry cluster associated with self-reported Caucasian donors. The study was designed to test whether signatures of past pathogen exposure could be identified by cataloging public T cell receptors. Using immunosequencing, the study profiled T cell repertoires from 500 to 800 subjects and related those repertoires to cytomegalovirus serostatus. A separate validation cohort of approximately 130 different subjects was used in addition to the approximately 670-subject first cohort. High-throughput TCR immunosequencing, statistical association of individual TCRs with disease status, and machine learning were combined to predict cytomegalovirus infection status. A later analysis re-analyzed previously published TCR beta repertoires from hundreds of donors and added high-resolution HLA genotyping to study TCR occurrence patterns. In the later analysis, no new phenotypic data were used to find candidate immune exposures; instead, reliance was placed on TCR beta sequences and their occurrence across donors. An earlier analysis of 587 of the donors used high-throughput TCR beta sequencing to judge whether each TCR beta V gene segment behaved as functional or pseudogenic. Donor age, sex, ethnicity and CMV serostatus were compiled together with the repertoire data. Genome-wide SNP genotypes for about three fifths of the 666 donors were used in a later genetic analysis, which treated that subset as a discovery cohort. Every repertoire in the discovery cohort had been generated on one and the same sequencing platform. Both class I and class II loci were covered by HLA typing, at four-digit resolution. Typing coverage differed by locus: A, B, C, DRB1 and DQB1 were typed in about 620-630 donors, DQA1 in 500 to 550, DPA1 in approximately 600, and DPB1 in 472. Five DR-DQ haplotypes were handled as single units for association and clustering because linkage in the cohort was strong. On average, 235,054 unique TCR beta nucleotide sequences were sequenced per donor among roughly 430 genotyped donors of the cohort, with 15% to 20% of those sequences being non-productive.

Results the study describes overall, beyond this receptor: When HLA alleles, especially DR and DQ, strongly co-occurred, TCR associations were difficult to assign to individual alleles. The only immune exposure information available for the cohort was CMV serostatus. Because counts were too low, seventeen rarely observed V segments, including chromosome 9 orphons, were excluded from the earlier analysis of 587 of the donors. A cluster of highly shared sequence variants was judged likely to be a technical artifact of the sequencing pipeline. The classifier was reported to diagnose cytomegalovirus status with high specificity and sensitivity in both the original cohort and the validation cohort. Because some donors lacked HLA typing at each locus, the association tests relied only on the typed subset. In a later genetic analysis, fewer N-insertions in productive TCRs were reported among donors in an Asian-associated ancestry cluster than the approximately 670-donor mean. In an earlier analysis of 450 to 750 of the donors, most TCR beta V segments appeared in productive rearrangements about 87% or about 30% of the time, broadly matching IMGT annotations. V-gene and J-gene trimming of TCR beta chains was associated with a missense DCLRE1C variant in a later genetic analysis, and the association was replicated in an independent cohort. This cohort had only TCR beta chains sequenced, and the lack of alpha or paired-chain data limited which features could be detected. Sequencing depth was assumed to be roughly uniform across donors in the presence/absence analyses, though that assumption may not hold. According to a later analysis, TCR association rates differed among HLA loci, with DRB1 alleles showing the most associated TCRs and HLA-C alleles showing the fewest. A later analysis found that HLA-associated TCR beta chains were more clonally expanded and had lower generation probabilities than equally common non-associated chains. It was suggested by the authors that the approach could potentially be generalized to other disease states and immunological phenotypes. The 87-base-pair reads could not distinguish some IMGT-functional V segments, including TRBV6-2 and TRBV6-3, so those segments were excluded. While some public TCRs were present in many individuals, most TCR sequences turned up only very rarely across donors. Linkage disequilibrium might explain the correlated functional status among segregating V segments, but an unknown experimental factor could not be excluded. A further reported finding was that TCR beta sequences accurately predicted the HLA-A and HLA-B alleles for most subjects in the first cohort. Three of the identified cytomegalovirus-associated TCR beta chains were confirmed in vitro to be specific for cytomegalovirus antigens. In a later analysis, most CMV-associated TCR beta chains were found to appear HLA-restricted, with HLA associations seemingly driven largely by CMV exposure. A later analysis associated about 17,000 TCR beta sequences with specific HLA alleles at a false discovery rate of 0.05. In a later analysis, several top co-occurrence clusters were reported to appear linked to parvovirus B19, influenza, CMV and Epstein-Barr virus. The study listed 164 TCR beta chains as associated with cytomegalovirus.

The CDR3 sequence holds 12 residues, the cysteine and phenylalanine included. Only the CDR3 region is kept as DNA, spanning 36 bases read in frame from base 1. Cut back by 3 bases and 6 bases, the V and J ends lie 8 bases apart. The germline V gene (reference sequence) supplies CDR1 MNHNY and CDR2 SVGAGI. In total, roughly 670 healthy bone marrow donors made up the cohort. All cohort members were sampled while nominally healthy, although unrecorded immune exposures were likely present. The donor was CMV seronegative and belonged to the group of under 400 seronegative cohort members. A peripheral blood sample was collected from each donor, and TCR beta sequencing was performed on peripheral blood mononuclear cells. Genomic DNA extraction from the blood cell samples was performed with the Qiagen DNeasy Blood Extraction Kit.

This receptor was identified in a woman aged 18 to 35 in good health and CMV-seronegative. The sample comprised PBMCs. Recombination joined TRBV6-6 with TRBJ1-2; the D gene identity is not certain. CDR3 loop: CASSYQEDGYTF. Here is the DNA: TGTGCCAGCAGTTATCAGGAGGATGGCTACACCTTC.